Listed below are T cell receptor beta chains from one sample, sequenced in a study of Graves' ophthalmopathy and Graves' hyperthyroidism. Via MiXCR, TCRdb re-called the multiplex PCR reads, giving one row per CDR3 protein. Counted here are under 350,000 distinct CDR3 sequences, roughly 15% occurring once; the ten biggest clones make up 10% to 15%. Specimen: peripheral blood. These receptor sequences come from an adult man with Graves' ophthalmopathy. CDR3s include the opening cysteine and the closing phenylalanine or tryptophan. D genes are given only for firm matches. Not every row has a clone size; where given, it reads once, few, many or a size class.

cdr3_nt: TGTGCCAGCAGTGAACAGGGTACCTACGAGCAGTACTTC; cdr3_aa: CASSEQGTYEQYF; clone_size: many; d_call: NA; v_call: TRBV12-3/TRBV12-4; j_call: TRBJ2-7
cdr3_nt: TGTGCCAGCAGTTACTCGTGGACTAGCGGGAGACTAGTATACGAGCAGTACTTC; cdr3_aa: CASSYSWTSGRLVYEQYF; clone_size: many; d_call: TRBD2; v_call: TRBV6-2/TRBV6-3; j_call: TRBJ2-7
cdr3_nt: TGTGCCAGTAGTATCCCGGGGGCGGGGCCCCAGCATTTT; cdr3_aa: CASSIPGAGPQHF; clone_size: many; d_call: NA; v_call: TRBV19; j_call: TRBJ1-5
cdr3_nt: TGTGCCTCCCAGGGTTCGAACTATGGCTACACCTTC; cdr3_aa: CASQGSNYGYTF; clone_size: many; d_call: NA; v_call: TRBV6-2/TRBV6-3; j_call: TRBJ1-2
cdr3_nt: TGTGCCAGCAGTTACCTCCCCAGCACTGAAGCTTTCTTT; cdr3_aa: CASSYLPSTEAFF; clone_size: many; d_call: NA; v_call: TRBV6-5; j_call: TRBJ1-1
cdr3_nt: TGTGCCAGCAGCTTAGGAGACAGGGGGACTCAGCCCCAGCATTTT; cdr3_aa: CASSLGDRGTQPQHF; clone_size: many; d_call: TRBD1; v_call: TRBV7-2; j_call: TRBJ1-5
cdr3_nt: TGTGCCTGGGATCGAGGGGGCGCAAATCAGCCCCAGCATTTT; cdr3_aa: CAWDRGGANQPQHF; clone_size: once; d_call: TRBD1; v_call: TRBV30; j_call: TRBJ1-5
cdr3_nt: TGTGCCTGGAGTAGCGGGGAAACAGGGACCCAGTACTTC; cdr3_aa: CAWSSGETGTQYF; clone_size: NA; d_call: TRBD2; v_call: TRBV30; j_call: TRBJ2-5
cdr3_nt: TGTGCCAGCAGTTTTTTCACCCTCAGGGAAAAAAACATTCAGTACTTC; cdr3_aa: CASSFFTLREKNIQYF; clone_size: many; d_call: NA; v_call: TRBV28; j_call: TRBJ2-4
cdr3_nt: TGTGCCAGCAGGAATCTCGGGGTACAGCCCCAGCATTTT; cdr3_aa: CASRNLGVQPQHF; clone_size: NA; d_call: NA; v_call: TRBV6-2/TRBV6-3; j_call: TRBJ1-5
cdr3_nt: TGCAGTGCTAGAGAGTTTCAGGGGGCGGGTTCACCCCTCCACTTT; cdr3_aa: CSAREFQGAGSPLHF; clone_size: many; d_call: TRBD1; v_call: TRBV20-1; j_call: TRBJ1-6
cdr3_nt: TGTGCCAGCCAAAGACAGGGAGCAAACTATGGCTACACCTTC; cdr3_aa: CASQRQGANYGYTF; clone_size: many; d_call: TRBD1; v_call: TRBV28; j_call: TRBJ1-2
cdr3_nt: TGTGCCAGCAGCTTAGTGCGGGGAACGGGCACCGGGGAGCTGTTTTTT; cdr3_aa: CASSLVRGTGTGELFF; clone_size: many; d_call: NA; v_call: TRBV7-2; j_call: TRBJ2-2
cdr3_nt: TGTGCCAGCAGTTACTCGAGGGGGACTAGCGGGAGCTACGAGCAGTACTTC; cdr3_aa: CASSYSRGTSGSYEQYF; clone_size: many; d_call: TRBD2; v_call: TRBV6-5; j_call: TRBJ2-7
cdr3_nt: TGTGCCAGCAGCTTAGCGGCGGGAGGATATGGGGCATCAAGCTCCTATAATTCACCCCTCCACTTT; cdr3_aa: CASSLAAGGYGASSSYNSPLHF; clone_size: NA; d_call: NA; v_call: TRBV11-1; j_call: TRBJ1-6
cdr3_nt: TGTGCCACCAGTGATTTGCCCGGGGGTGGCTACACCTTC; cdr3_aa: CATSDLPGGGYTF; clone_size: NA; d_call: NA; v_call: TRBV11-3; j_call: TRBJ1-2
cdr3_nt: TGTGCCAGCAGTTGGGGGGACTACCCGAACACCGGGGAGCTGTTTTTT; cdr3_aa: CASSWGDYPNTGELFF; clone_size: many; d_call: TRBD2; v_call: TRBV6-5; j_call: TRBJ2-2
cdr3_nt: TGTGCCAGCAGTTTTATCGGGGGACAGGGGTACTTC; cdr3_aa: CASSFIGGQGYF; clone_size: NA; d_call: TRBD1; v_call: TRBV28; j_call: TRBJ2-5
cdr3_nt: TGTGCCAGCAGTTCCTACCCAGGTGTGATCTCCTACGAGCAGTACTTC; cdr3_aa: CASSSYPGVISYEQYF; clone_size: NA; d_call: NA; v_call: TRBV28; j_call: TRBJ2-7
cdr3_nt: TGTGCCAGCAGTACCAGGGGTTCTGGAAACACCATATATTTT; cdr3_aa: CASSTRGSGNTIYF; clone_size: many; d_call: NA; v_call: TRBV6-1; j_call: TRBJ1-3
cdr3_nt: TGTGCCAGTAGAATCAGCATACATCAGCCCCAGCATTTT; cdr3_aa: CASRISIHQPQHF; clone_size: many; d_call: NA; v_call: TRBV19; j_call: TRBJ1-5
cdr3_nt: TGTGCCAGCAGGGGACAGGGGGCTGTCACTGAAGCTTTCTTT; cdr3_aa: CASRGQGAVTEAFF; clone_size: many; d_call: TRBD1; v_call: TRBV25-1; j_call: TRBJ1-1
cdr3_nt: TGTGCCAGCAGCTTAGACTCCCACCTCTCTGGAAACACCATATATTTT; cdr3_aa: CASSLDSHLSGNTIYF; clone_size: many; d_call: NA; v_call: TRBV11-2; j_call: TRBJ1-3
cdr3_nt: TGTGCCAGCAGTGAAGCAGGGGGATCAGGGCCGGAGACCCAGTACTTC; cdr3_aa: CASSEAGGSGPETQYF; clone_size: many; d_call: NA; v_call: TRBV6-1; j_call: TRBJ2-5
cdr3_nt: TGTGCCACCAGTGATTTCTTGACAGGGGGCATGGAGACCCAGTACTTC; cdr3_aa: CATSDFLTGGMETQYF; clone_size: many; d_call: TRBD1; v_call: TRBV24-1; j_call: TRBJ2-5
cdr3_nt: TGTGCCAGCAGCTCCGCCAGCGGACGGAGGACTGAAGCTTTCTTT; cdr3_aa: CASSSASGRRTEAFF; clone_size: many; d_call: NA; v_call: TRBV6-1; j_call: TRBJ1-1
cdr3_nt: TGTGCCTGGAGTGTAACTAGCGGGAATCAAGAGACCCAGTACTTC; cdr3_aa: CAWSVTSGNQETQYF; clone_size: many; d_call: TRBD2; v_call: TRBV30; j_call: TRBJ2-5
cdr3_nt: TGTGCCAGCAGCGAAACCGGGACAGGGGCCTACGAGCAGTACTTC; cdr3_aa: CASSETGTGAYEQYF; clone_size: many; d_call: TRBD1; v_call: TRBV7-2; j_call: TRBJ2-7
cdr3_nt: TGTGCCAGCCCCCTCCGAGGAGCGGGAGGGCCTGAGACCCAGTACTTC; cdr3_aa: CASPLRGAGGPETQYF; clone_size: many; d_call: TRBD2; v_call: TRBV27; j_call: TRBJ2-5
cdr3_nt: TGCAGCGTTGTGGGGGGTGAAGAGACCCAGTACTTC; cdr3_aa: CSVVGGEETQYF; clone_size: many; d_call: NA; v_call: TRBV29-1; j_call: TRBJ2-5
cdr3_nt: TGTGCCAGCAGTGCGACAGGGGTAGGTCAGCCCCAGCATTTT; cdr3_aa: CASSATGVGQPQHF; clone_size: NA; d_call: TRBD1; v_call: TRBV2; j_call: TRBJ1-5
cdr3_nt: TGTGCCAGCAGCGCCCCAGCTAACTATGGCTACACCTTC; cdr3_aa: CASSAPANYGYTF; clone_size: many; d_call: NA; v_call: TRBV6-5; j_call: TRBJ1-2
cdr3_nt: TGCGCCAGCAGCTTGGCCTTGTGGGAGGCTGAAGCTTTCTTT; cdr3_aa: CASSLALWEAEAFF; clone_size: many; d_call: NA; v_call: TRBV5-1; j_call: TRBJ1-1
cdr3_nt: TGTGCCAGCAGTGACAAGGGGCGGAGAGCTTTCTTT; cdr3_aa: CASSDKGRRAFF; clone_size: many; d_call: NA; v_call: TRBV6-1; j_call: TRBJ1-1
cdr3_nt: TGCAGCGCCAGGGTTAACTATGGCTACACCTTC; cdr3_aa: CSARVNYGYTF; clone_size: many; d_call: NA; v_call: TRBV29-1; j_call: TRBJ1-2
cdr3_nt: TGTGCCAGCATTGTTACAGGGCTACGAGCCACTGAAGCTTTCTTT; cdr3_aa: CASIVTGLRATEAFF; clone_size: few; d_call: NA; v_call: TRBV12-3/TRBV12-4; j_call: TRBJ1-1
cdr3_nt: TGTGCCTGGCTGGACAGTTTTTATGGCTACACCTTC; cdr3_aa: CAWLDSFYGYTF; clone_size: many; d_call: NA; v_call: TRBV30; j_call: TRBJ1-2
cdr3_nt: TGTGCCAGCAGGCTAGCGGGGGTAGAGACCCAGTACTTC; cdr3_aa: CASRLAGVETQYF; clone_size: many; d_call: TRBD2; v_call: TRBV12-3/TRBV12-4; j_call: TRBJ2-5
cdr3_nt: TGTGCCAGCAGTTTACAGGGCTCTGGAAACACCATATATTTT; cdr3_aa: CASSLQGSGNTIYF; clone_size: many; d_call: NA; v_call: TRBV12-3/TRBV12-4; j_call: TRBJ1-3
cdr3_nt: TGTGCCAGCAGCCCCGGCCGGGTACGGACTGAAGCTTTCTTT; cdr3_aa: CASSPGRVRTEAFF; clone_size: many; d_call: NA; v_call: TRBV3-1; j_call: TRBJ1-1
cdr3_nt: TGTGCCAGCAGCCAAGAAAACAGCCCGCCCTATGGCTACACCTTC; cdr3_aa: CASSQENSPPYGYTF; clone_size: many; d_call: NA; v_call: TRBV14; j_call: TRBJ1-2
cdr3_nt: TGCAGCGTTGAAACAGCCTATGGCTACACCTTC; cdr3_aa: CSVETAYGYTF; clone_size: few; d_call: NA; v_call: TRBV29-1; j_call: TRBJ1-2
cdr3_nt: TGCAGTGTAAAAATCGGGACAGTGACTTTCGAGACCCAGTACTTC; cdr3_aa: CSVKIGTVTFETQYF; clone_size: many; d_call: TRBD1; v_call: TRBV20-1; j_call: TRBJ2-5
cdr3_nt: TGTGCCAGCAGCTGGGAGGTCCGGGGGTACTTCAACCAAGAGACCCAGTACTTC; cdr3_aa: CASSWEVRGYFNQETQYF; clone_size: many; d_call: NA; v_call: TRBV11-1; j_call: TRBJ2-5
cdr3_nt: TGTGCCAGCAGCCAAGTAACACAGAACACCATATATTTT; cdr3_aa: CASSQVTQNTIYF; clone_size: few; d_call: NA; v_call: TRBV3-1; j_call: TRBJ1-3
cdr3_nt: TGTGCCAGCAGTTTACGCGACACAACCTACGAGCAGTACTTC; cdr3_aa: CASSLRDTTYEQYF; clone_size: NA; d_call: NA; v_call: TRBV12-3/TRBV12-4; j_call: TRBJ2-7
cdr3_nt: TGTGCCAGCAGCTTGCCCGGGACAGGGGTTTCACCCCTCCACTTT; cdr3_aa: CASSLPGTGVSPLHF; clone_size: once; d_call: TRBD1; v_call: TRBV7-8; j_call: TRBJ1-6
cdr3_nt: TGTGCCAGCAGCTCCGGGGTCCTCGAGCAGTACTTC; cdr3_aa: CASSSGVLEQYF; clone_size: many; d_call: NA; v_call: TRBV27; j_call: TRBJ2-7
cdr3_nt: TGCAGTGCTAGCCCCGGCGCGGGTTCACCCCTCCACTTT; cdr3_aa: CSASPGAGSPLHF; clone_size: many; d_call: NA; v_call: TRBV20-1; j_call: TRBJ1-6
cdr3_nt: TGCAGTTCAATCCCGGGACAGGGGCGGGAGCAGTACTTC; cdr3_aa: CSSIPGQGREQYF; clone_size: many; d_call: TRBD1; v_call: TRBV20-1; j_call: TRBJ2-7
cdr3_nt: TGTGCCAGCAGCCCCCGATCGGCGACCTCTGGGGCCAACGTCCTGACTTTC; cdr3_aa: CASSPRSATSGANVLTF; clone_size: NA; d_call: NA; v_call: TRBV14; j_call: TRBJ2-6
cdr3_nt: TGTGCCAGCAGCTTAATTCGTCTAGAGACCCAGTACTTC; cdr3_aa: CASSLIRLETQYF; clone_size: many; d_call: NA; v_call: TRBV13; j_call: TRBJ2-5
cdr3_nt: TGCAGCGTTGTAAGGGGTGACACTGAAGCTTTCTTT; cdr3_aa: CSVVRGDTEAFF; clone_size: many; d_call: NA; v_call: TRBV29-1; j_call: TRBJ1-1
cdr3_nt: TGCAGTGCTAGGAACCGTTTGGGAGCACAAGAGACCCAGTACTTC; cdr3_aa: CSARNRLGAQETQYF; clone_size: many; d_call: NA; v_call: TRBV20-1; j_call: TRBJ2-5
cdr3_nt: TGCAGCGCCCGAGGGGGACAGACCTACGAGCAGTACTTC; cdr3_aa: CSARGGQTYEQYF; clone_size: NA; d_call: TRBD1; v_call: TRBV29-1; j_call: TRBJ2-7